The clone carrying this T cell receptor beta chain has a handful of counts. The antigen is not known. This specimen comes from a study of cytomegalovirus exposure and HLA in healthy donors. Study-level findings and limits: Donor immune exposure was known only as CMV serostatus.

Use of 60 Vbeta and 13 Jbeta primers characterized the PCR. Clones were read by immunoSEQ multiplex PCR, and TCRdb kept only the in-frame ones, dropping some. The table has a few hundred thousand clones, roughly 80% seen once. V trimming: 10 bases; J trimming: 7 bases; junction bases outside the gene matches: 8. The length of the CDR3 is 13 residues. Germline loops: CDR1 MNHEY, CDR2 SVGAGI. The V call is TRBV6-5, the J call TRBJ2-1; 9 nucleotides agree with TRBD2. The specimen was PBMCs. The receptor was isolated from a man younger than 40 in good health and CMV-seronegative. In DNA form, the CDR3 reads TGTGCCACAATCGGGCGGGGGGGTAATGAGCAGTTCTTC. Its translation is CATIGRGGNEQFF.